This TCR beta chain was obtained from a study of vaccination and CD4 T cells after COVID-19. As concerns this clonotype: Antigen: not known.

CD4+ T cells that had been cultured provided DNA sequenced with the Oncomine TCR Beta short-read assay. TCRdb reprocessed the PCR reads via MiXCR and lists one record per CDR3 protein. The sample carries 15,000 or so distinct CDR3 sequences, roughly 53% recorded once. As for treatment: approximately 10-day PBMC culture with coronavirus spike peptide pools or control peptides (ViraFEST assay). V gave up 2 bases and J gave up 7 bases; unmatched junction bases: 11. The CDR3 covers 16 residues. Germline values: CDR1 SGHTA, CDR2 FQGNSA. The source of this sequence is a human donor who had recovered from COVID-19. Input material: CD4+ T cells from blood, cultured in vitro. This chain links TRBV7-2 with TRBJ2-1; 7 nucleotides align to TRBD2. CDR3 nucleotide sequence: TGTGCCAGCAGCTTATCTACTAGCGAACCTCTGAATGAGCAGTTCTTC. Protein sequence: CASSLSTSEPLNEQFF.